The clone carrying this TCR beta chain was observed a few times. CDR1 is SGHAT and CDR2 is FQNNGV in the germline V gene. Unmatched junction bases numbered 6, after V lost 1 base and J lost 3 bases. The CDR3 consists of 16 residues. The assay was immunoSEQ multiplex PCR, and TCRdb's table has in-frame clones only and misses some. Of about 69,000 clones listed, about nine tenths are singletons. The data belong to a study of OX40 agonist ivuxolimab in advanced cancers. This sequence originates from an adult with an advanced solid tumor such as melanoma, head and neck, liver or kidney cancer. The sample consisted of CD4+ or CD8+ T cells sorted from blood, taken in a trial of the OX40 agonist ivuxolimab. The chain has TRBV11-2 and TRBJ2-1; the match to TRBD2 covers 7 bases. CDR3 protein: CASSLVRQRDYNEQFF. As DNA, the CDR3 is TGTGCCAGCAGCTTAGTACGTCAGCGGGACTACAATGAGCAGTTCTTC.